The 5 T cell receptor beta chains below all came from one sample that was sequenced in a study of cytomegalovirus exposure and HLA in healthy donors. The PCR ran on 60 Vbeta and 13 Jbeta primers. Sequencing used immunoSEQ multiplex PCR; TCRdb keeps in-frame clones, though not all of them. Across about 60,000 clones, the top ten clones capture approximately 15% of the sample. The sequencing sample was made of PBMCs. All receptors derive from a boy aged 5-17 years in good health and CMV-seronegative.

CDR3 residues: CASSAMRDFQETQYF. The CDR3 DNA sequence: TGTGCCAGCAGCGCGATGCGGGACTTCCAAGAGACCCAGTACTTC. The rearrangement links TRBV9 to TRBJ2-5, with a weak D call TRBD2 (6 bases). V shed 3 bases and J shed 1 base, with 13 bases lying between them. The CDR3 runs to 15 residues. Germline V lookup: CDR1 SGDLS, CDR2 YYNGEE.

The rearrangement joins TRBV29-1 to TRBJ1-2; D perhaps matches TRBD1 (6 bases). Between the trimmed V and J ends, which lost 3 bases and 8 bases, there was a span of 19 bases. The CDR3 spans 14 residues. CDR1 is SQVTM, CDR2 ANQGSEA, per germline. The CDR3 loop is CSVDGGGFLGGYTF. The CDR3 coding sequence is TGCAGCGTTGACGGCGGGGGCTTTTTAGGGGGCTACACCTTC.

The gene calls are TRBV5-1 and TRBJ1-1, with TRBD1 as a possible D gene (6 bases). Germline CDR1 is SGHRS and CDR2 is YFSETQ. CDR3 length equals 17 residues. The V and J ends lost 0 bases and 0 bases respectively, with 15 bases between them. The CDR3 region has the DNA TGCGCCAGCAGCTTGGGGCAGGGGACATACTTGAACACTGAAGCTTTCTTT. Residues: CASSLGQGTYLNTEAFF.

The chain joins TRBV29-1 to TRBJ2-4; 8 bases are shared with TRBD1. Germline CDR1 and CDR2: SQVTM and ANQGSEA. The V and J ends lost 7 bases and 2 bases, in that order; junction bases with no gene match: 7. There are 14 residues in the CDR3. CDR3 DNA sequence: TGCAGCGCCCGGGACAGGATGACCAAAAACATTCAGTACTTC. Its protein is CSARDRMTKNIQYF.

About this clone: Other nucleotide sequences in the sample specify the same CDR3. The rearrangement links TRBV14 to TRBJ1-1; TRBD1 agrees at 8 bases. CDR3 length equals 15 residues. V lost 3 bases and J lost 5; bases outside the gene matches: 8. Per germline, CDR1 SGHDN and CDR2 FVKESK. The CDR3 reads CASSQRTGIVTEAFF. The DNA for the CDR3 is TGTGCCAGCAGCCAGAGGACAGGGATCGTTACTGAAGCTTTCTTT.